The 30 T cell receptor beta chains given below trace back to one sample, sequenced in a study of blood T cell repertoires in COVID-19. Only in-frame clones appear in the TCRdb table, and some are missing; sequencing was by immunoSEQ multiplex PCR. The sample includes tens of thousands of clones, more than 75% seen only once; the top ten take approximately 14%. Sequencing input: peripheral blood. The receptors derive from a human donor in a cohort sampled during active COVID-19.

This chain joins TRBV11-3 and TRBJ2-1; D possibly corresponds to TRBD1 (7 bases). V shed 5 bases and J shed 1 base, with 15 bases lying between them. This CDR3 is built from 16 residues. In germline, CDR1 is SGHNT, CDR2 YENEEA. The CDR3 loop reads CASSKGGRGSYNEQFF. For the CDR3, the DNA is TGTGCCAGCAGCAAGGGGGGCAGGGGGTCCTACAATGAGCAGTTCTTC. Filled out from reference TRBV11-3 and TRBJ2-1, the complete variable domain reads EAGVVQSPRYKIIEKKQPVAFWCNPISGHNTLYWYLQNLGQGPELLIRYENEEAVDDSQLPKDRFSAERLKGVDSTLKIQPAELGDSAVYLCASSKGGRGSYNEQFFGPGTRLTVL.

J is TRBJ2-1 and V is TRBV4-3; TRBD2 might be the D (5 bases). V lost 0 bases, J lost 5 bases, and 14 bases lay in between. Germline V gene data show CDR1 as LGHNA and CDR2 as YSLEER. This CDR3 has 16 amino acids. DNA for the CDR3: TGCGCCAGCAGCCAAGATCGCGGAAAGCGGAACAATGAGCAGTTCTTC. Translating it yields CASSQDRGKRNNEQFF.

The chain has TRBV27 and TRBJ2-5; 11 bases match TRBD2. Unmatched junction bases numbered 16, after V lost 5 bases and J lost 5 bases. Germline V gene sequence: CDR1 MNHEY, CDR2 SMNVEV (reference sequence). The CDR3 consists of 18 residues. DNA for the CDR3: TGTGCCAGCAGTCGGCGTGGGGTAGCGGGAGGGCCATGGGAGACCCAGTACTTC. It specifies CASSRRGVAGGPWETQYF.

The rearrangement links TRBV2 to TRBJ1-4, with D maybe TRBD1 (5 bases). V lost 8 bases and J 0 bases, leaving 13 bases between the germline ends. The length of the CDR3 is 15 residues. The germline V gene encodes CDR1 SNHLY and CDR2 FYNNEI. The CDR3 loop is CASPVRVSTNEKLFF. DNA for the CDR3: TGTGCCAGCCCAGTCAGGGTTTCAACTAATGAAAAACTGTTTTTT.

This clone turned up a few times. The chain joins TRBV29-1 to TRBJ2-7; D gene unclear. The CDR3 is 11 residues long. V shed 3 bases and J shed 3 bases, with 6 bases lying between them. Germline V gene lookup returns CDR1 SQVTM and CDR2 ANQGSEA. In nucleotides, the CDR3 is TGCAGCGTTGAGATAGACTACGAGCAGTACTTC. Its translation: CSVEIDYEQYF.

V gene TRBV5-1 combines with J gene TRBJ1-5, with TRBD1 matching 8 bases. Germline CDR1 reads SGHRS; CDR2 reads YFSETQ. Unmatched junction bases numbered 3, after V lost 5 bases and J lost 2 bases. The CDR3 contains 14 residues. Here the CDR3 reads CASSQGAGNQPQHF. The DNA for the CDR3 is TGCGCCAGCAGTCAGGGGGCAGGCAATCAGCCCCAGCATTTT.

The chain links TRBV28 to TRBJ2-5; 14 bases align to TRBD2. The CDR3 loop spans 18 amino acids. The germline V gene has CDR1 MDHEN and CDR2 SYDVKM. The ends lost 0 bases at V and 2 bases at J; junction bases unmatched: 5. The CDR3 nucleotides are TGTGCCAGCAGTTTATGGGGACTAGCGGGAGCCCAACAAGAGACCCAGTACTTC. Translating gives CASSLWGLAGAQQETQYF.

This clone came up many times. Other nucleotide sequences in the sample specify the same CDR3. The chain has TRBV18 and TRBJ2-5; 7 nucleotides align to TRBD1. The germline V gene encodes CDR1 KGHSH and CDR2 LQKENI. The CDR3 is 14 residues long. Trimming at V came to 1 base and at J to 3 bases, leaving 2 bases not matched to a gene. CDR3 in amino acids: CASSPRTGKETQYF. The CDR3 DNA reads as TGTGCCAGCTCACCACGGACAGGAAAAGAGACCCAGTACTTC.

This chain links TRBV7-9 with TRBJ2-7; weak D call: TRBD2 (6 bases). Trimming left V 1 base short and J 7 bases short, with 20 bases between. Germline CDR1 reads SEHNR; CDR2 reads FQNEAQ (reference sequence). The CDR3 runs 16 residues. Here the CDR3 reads CASSLGASRGSNEQYF. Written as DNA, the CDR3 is TGTGCCAGCAGCTTAGGCGCCAGTCGGGGGAGCAATGAGCAGTACTTC.

CDR3 protein: CASSLVGVEAFF. The CDR3 region has the DNA TGTGCCAGCAGCTTAGTAGGGGTTGAAGCTTTCTTT. J is TRBJ1-1 and V is TRBV7-2; D might be TRBD1 (5 bases). V was clipped by 1 base and J by 7 bases, with 7 bases between them. The CDR3 contains 12 residues. Germline V gene sequence: CDR1 SGHTA, CDR2 FQGNSA.

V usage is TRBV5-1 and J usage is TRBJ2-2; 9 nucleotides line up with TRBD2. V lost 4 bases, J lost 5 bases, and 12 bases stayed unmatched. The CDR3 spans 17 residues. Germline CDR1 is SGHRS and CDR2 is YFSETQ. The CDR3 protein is CASSPRSSSGETGELFF. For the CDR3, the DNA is TGCGCCAGCAGCCCCCGGTCGTCTAGCGGGGAGACCGGGGAGCTGTTTTTT.

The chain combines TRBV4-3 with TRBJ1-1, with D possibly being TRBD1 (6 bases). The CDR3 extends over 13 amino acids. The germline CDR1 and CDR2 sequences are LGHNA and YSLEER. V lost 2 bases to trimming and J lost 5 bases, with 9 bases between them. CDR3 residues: CASSQQGKTEAFF. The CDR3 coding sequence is TGCGCCAGCAGCCAACAGGGGAAAACTGAAGCTTTCTTT.

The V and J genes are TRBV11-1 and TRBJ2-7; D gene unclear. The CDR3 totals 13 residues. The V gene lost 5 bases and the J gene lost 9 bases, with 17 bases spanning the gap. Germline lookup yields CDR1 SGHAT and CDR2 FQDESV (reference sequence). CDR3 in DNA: TGTGCCAGCAGCCACCAGGTTCTCGCCGTGCAGTACTTC. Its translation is CASSHQVLAVQYF.

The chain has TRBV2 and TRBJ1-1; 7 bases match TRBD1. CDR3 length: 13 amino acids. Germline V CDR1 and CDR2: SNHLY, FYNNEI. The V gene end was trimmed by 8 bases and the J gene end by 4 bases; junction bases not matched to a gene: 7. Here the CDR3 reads CASVGQGGTEAFF. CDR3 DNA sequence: TGTGCCAGCGTGGGCCAGGGGGGCACTGAAGCTTTCTTT.

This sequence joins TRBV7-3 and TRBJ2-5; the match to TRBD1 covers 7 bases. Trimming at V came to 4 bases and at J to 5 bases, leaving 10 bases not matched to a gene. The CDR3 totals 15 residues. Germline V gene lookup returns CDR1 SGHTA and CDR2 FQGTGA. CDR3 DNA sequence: TGTGCCAGCAGCTCAGGGGGTTTGGAGTTGGAGACCCAGTACTTC. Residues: CASSSGGLELETQYF.

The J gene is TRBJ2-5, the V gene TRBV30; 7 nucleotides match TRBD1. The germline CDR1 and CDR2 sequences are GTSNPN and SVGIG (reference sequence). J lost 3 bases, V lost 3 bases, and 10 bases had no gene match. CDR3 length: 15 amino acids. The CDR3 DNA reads TGTGCCTGGAGCCTAAGGGGGCAGAGGGAAGAGACCCAGTACTTC. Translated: CAWSLRGQREETQYF.

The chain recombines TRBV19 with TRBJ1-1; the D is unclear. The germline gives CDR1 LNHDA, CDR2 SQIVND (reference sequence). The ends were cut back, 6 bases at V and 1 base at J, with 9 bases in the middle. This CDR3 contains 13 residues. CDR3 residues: CASSLARNTEAFF. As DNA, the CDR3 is TGTGCCAGTAGCCTCGCTAGGAACACTGAAGCTTTCTTT.

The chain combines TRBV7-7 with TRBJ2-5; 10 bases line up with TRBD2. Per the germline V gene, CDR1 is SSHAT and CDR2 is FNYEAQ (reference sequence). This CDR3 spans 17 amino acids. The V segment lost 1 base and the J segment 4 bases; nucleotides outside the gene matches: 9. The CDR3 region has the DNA TGTGCCAGCAGCTTAGGTGGGCTAGCGGGAGTAGGAGAGACCCAGTACTTC. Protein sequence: CASSLGGLAGVGETQYF.

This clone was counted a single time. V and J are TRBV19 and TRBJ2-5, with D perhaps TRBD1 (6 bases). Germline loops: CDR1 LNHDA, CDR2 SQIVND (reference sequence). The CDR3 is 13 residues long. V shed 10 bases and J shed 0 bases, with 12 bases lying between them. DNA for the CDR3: TGTGCCACCAGACAGGTAAACCAAGAGACCCAGTACTTC. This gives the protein CATRQVNQETQYF.

CDR3 sequence reads: CASTPSGMVSEQFF. The CDR3 bases are TGTGCCAGCACCCCTAGCGGGATGGTATCTGAGCAGTTCTTC. V and J are TRBV7-3 and TRBJ2-1, with 9 bases aligning to TRBD2. Germline values: CDR1 SGHTA, CDR2 FQGTGA. The CDR3 has 14 amino acids. The V and J ends lost 7 bases and 9 bases, in that order; junction bases with no gene match: 10. The entire variable domain, with the rest obtained from reference TRBV7-3 and TRBJ2-1, is as follows: GAGVSQTPSNKVTEKGKYVELRCDPISGHTALYWYRQSLGQGPEFLIYFQGTGAADDSGLPNDRFFAVRPEGSVSTLKIQRTERGDSAVYLCASTPSGMVSEQFFGPGTRLTVL.

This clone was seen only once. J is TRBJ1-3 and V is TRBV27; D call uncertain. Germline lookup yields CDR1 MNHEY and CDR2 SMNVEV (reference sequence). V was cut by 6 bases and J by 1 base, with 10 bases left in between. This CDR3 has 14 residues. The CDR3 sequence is CASSRGYSGNTIYF. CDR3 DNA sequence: TGTGCCAGCAGCAGAGGTTATTCTGGAAACACCATATATTTT.

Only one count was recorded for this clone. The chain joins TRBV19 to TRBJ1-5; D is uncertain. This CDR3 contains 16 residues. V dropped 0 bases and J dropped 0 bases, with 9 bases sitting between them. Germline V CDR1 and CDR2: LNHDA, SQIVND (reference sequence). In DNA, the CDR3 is TGTGCCAGTAGTATAGAATACGGTAATAGCAATCAGCCCCAGCATTTT. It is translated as CASSIEYGNSNQPQHF.

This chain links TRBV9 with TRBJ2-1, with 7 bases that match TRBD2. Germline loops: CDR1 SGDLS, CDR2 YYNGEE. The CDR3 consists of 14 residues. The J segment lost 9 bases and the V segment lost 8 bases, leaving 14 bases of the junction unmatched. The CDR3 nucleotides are TGTGCCAGTCCCTTTGGGGGAGGGCCTTGTGAGCAGTTCTTC. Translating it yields CASPFGGGPCEQFF.

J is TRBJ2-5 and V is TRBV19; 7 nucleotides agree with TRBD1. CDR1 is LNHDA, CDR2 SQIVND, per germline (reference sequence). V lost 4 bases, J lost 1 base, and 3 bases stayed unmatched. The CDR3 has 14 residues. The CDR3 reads CASSTQGLQETQYF. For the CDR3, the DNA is TGTGCCAGTAGTACACAGGGGCTCCAAGAGACCCAGTACTTC. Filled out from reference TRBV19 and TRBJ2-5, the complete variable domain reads DGGITQSPKYLFRKEGQNVTLSCEQNLNHDAMYWYRQDPGQGLRLIYYSQIVNDFQKGDIAEGYSVSREKKESFPLTVTSAQKNPTAFYLCASSTQGLQETQYFGPGTRLLVL.

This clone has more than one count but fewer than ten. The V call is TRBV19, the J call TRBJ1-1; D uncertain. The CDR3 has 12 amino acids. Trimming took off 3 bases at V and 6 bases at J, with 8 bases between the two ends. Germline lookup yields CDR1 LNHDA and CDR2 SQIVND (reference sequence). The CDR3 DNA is TGTGCCAGTAGTATGGGAGGCCCTGAAGCTTTCTTT. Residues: CASSMGGPEAFF.

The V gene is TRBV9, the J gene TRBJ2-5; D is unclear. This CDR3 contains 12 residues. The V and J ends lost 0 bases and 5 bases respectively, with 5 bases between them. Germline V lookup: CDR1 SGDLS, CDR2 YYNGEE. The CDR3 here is CASSVDKETQYF. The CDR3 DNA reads TGTGCCAGCAGCGTAGACAAGGAGACCCAGTACTTC. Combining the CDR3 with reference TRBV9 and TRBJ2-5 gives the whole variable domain DSGVTQTPKHLITATGQRVTLRCSPRSGDLSVYWYQQSLDQGLQFLIQYYNGEERAKGNILERFSAQQFPDLHSELNLSSLELGDSALYFCASSVDKETQYFGPGTRLLVL.

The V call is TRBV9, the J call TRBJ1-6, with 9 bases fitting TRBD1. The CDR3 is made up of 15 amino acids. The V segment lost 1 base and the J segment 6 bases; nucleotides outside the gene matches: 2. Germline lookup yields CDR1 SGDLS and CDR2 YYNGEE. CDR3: CASSVRGQGNSPLHF. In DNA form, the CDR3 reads TGTGCCAGCAGCGTACGGGGACAGGGTAATTCACCCCTCCACTTT.

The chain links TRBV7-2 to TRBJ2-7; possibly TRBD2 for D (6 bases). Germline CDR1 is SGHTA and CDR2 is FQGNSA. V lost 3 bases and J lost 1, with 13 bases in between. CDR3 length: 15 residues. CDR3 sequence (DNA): TGTGCCAGCAGCTTTGGAGGCGGGACGTCCTACGAGCAGTACTTC. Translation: CASSFGGGTSYEQYF.

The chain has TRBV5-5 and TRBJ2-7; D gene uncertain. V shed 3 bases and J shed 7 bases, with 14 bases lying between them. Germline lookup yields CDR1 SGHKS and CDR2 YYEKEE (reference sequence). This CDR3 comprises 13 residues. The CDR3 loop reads CASSSPGGEEQYF. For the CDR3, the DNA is TGTGCCAGCAGCTCCCCCGGCGGAGAAGAGCAGTACTTC.

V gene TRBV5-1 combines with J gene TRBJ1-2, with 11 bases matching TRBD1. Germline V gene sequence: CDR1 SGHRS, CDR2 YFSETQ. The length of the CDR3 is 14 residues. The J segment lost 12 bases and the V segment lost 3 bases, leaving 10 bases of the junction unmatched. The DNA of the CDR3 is TGCGCCAGCAGCTCGGTGGGACAGGGGGTTTTCAACACCTTC. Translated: CASSSVGQGVFNTF.